Below are 14 T cell receptor beta chains sequenced from a single sample in a study of blood T cells in healthy people across ages. Next came a second PCR, run for about 7 to 12 cycles, which used a sample-barcoded 5' primer along with a J-beta primer mix. Each CDR3 protein is one row after TCRdb ran MiXCR on the 5' RACE reads. The sample consists of fewer than 1.5 million distinct CDR3 sequences, roughly 40% of them appearing once. The sequencing input was blood. Receptors were obtained from a woman aged 18-30 years in good health.

The genes are TRBV12-3 or TRBV12-4 and TRBJ2-4, with TRBD1 identical over 7 bases. The closer fit of TRBJ2-7 to the DNA end suggests the J call may be wrong. CDR3 length equals 14 residues. The CDR3 DNA is TGTGCCAGCAGTGGACAGGACCCCGACTACGAGCAGTACTTC. Translation gives CASSGQDPDYEQYF.

The rearrangement uses TRBV2 and TRBJ1-1; D may be TRBD1 (5 bases). The CDR3 covers 15 residues. The V gene's germline CDR1 is SNHLY and CDR2 FYNNEI. V dropped 5 bases and J dropped 0 bases, with 13 bases sitting between them. CDR3 sequence: CASSFGDGLNTEAFF. CDR3 nucleotides: TGTGCCAGCAGTTTTGGGGACGGACTGAACACTGAAGCTTTCTTT.

At least ten counts were recorded for this clonotype. This chain uses TRBV3-1 with TRBJ2-1; a possible D gene is TRBD2 (6 bases). Deletions cut 4 bases from V and 10 bases from J, with 11 bases between. Germline V gene lookup returns CDR1 LGHDT and CDR2 YNNKEL (reference sequence). The CDR3 sequence is 12 residues long. The CDR3 here is CASSPPSGEQFF. The CDR3 DNA reads as TGTGCCAGCAGCCCCCCCAGCGGGGAGCAGTTCTTC.

The J gene is TRBJ1-2, the V gene TRBV6-5; 7 positions match TRBD1. V trimming: 0 bases; J trimming: 8 bases; junction bases outside the gene matches: 3. This CDR3 region has 13 residues. Looked up from germline, CDR1 is MNHEY and CDR2 is SVGAGI. DNA of the CDR3: TGTGCCAGCAGTTACTCGACAGGGTACGGCTACACCTTC. It is translated as CASSYSTGYGYTF.

This clonotype was found a few times. This chain connects TRBV20-1 to TRBJ1-5, with 8 bases aligning to TRBD1. Germline CDR1 reads DFQATT; CDR2 reads SNEGSKA (reference sequence). The CDR3 spans 15 residues. Trimming took 4 bases from V and 3 from J; bases not matched to a gene: 8. Here the CDR3 reads CSATIPGQANQPQHF. The CDR3 DNA is TGCAGTGCTACGATTCCGGGACAGGCCAATCAGCCCCAGCATTTT.

The chain uses TRBV29-1 and TRBJ2-7; 7 nucleotides agree with TRBD1. There are 15 residues in the CDR3. In germline, CDR1 is SQVTM, CDR2 ANQGSEA. Germline trimming cut 2 bases from V and 2 bases from J; bases unmatched to any gene: 9. The CDR3 bases are TGCAGCGTTGAATCCCCGACAGGGCCGACCTACGAGCAGTACTTC. This encodes CSVESPTGPTYEQYF.

The V gene is TRBV6-2 or TRBV6-3, the J gene TRBJ2-3; 7 bases are a match to TRBD2. This CDR3 contains 14 residues. The V gene end was trimmed by 6 bases and the J gene end by 4 bases; junction bases not matched to a gene: 7. Germline V gene sequence: CDR1 MNHEY, CDR2 SVGEGT. CDR3 amino acids: CASRGSGRSDTQYF. As DNA, the CDR3 is TGTGCCAGCAGAGGTAGCGGGCGGTCAGATACGCAGTATTTT.

This clonotype was counted a few times. This sequence joins TRBV3-1 and TRBJ1-2; D is possibly TRBD1 (6 bases). The V end lost 0 bases, the J end lost 7 bases, and 12 bases lay between the germline ends. Per germline, CDR1 LGHDT and CDR2 YNNKEL (reference sequence). The CDR3 runs to 14 residues. CDR3 region: CASSQDQGTFGYTF. The CDR3 nucleotides read TGTGCCAGCAGCCAAGATCAGGGGACCTTTGGCTACACCTTC.

This clonotype showed up just a few times. The rearrangement uses TRBV5-1 and TRBJ2-1, with 12 bases lining up with TRBD2. Trimming removed 3 bases from V and 4 bases from J; junction bases left unmatched: 8. Germline loops: CDR1 SGHRS, CDR2 YFSETQ. The CDR3 extends over 17 amino acids. CDR3 sequence (DNA): TGCGCCAGCAGCTCCCCGACTAGCGGGGGACCTTACAATGAGCAGTTCTTC. Its translation is CASSSPTSGGPYNEQFF. Full variable domain (remainder filled in from reference TRBV5-1 and TRBJ2-1): KAGVTQTPRYLIKTRGQQVTLSCSPISGHRSVSWYQQTPGQGLQFLFEYFSETQRNKGNFPGRFSGRQFSNSRSEMNVSTLELGDSALYLCASSSPTSGGPYNEQFFGPGTRLTVL.

CDR3 amino acids: CSVEDGGAGSYEQYF. The CDR3 DNA sequence: TGCAGCGTTGAAGATGGAGGGGCAGGATCCTACGAGCAGTACTTC. The rearrangement joins TRBV29-1 to TRBJ2-7; TRBD2 might be the D (6 bases). The CDR3 sequence is 15 residues long. From germline, CDR1 is SQVTM and CDR2 ANQGSEA. V was pared by 0 bases and J by 1 base, with 13 bases between.

The table lists this clonotype with a few counts. The rearrangement joins TRBV12-3 or TRBV12-4 to TRBJ2-1, with D perhaps TRBD1 (5 bases). This CDR3 region has 17 residues. Deletions cut 1 base from V and 5 bases from J, with 18 bases between. The CDR3 sequence: CASSLDVWGSKNNEQFF. CDR3 bases: TGTGCCAGCAGTTTAGACGTTTGGGGCTCTAAAAACAATGAGCAGTTCTTC.

V usage is TRBV2 and J usage is TRBJ1-1; D perhaps matches TRBD1 (6 bases). The germline V gene has CDR1 SNHLY and CDR2 FYNNEI. V gave up 5 bases and J gave up 4 bases, with 11 bases separating them. The CDR3 contains 13 residues. CDR3: CASSPRGVTEAFF. The CDR3 region has the DNA TGTGCCAGCAGTCCCAGGGGTGTCACTGAAGCTTTCTTT.

The V gene is TRBV7-9, the J gene TRBJ1-2; a weak D match, TRBD1 (6 bases). The CDR3 is 15 amino acids. Trimming removed 4 bases at V and 2 bases at J, with 14 bases between. CDR1 SEHNR and CDR2 FQNEAQ come from the germline V gene (reference sequence). CDR3 nucleotide sequence: TGTGCCAGCAGCTCCCGAGCCAGGGGCAACTATGGCTACACCTTC. Translating gives CASSSRARGNYGYTF.

This clonotype was counted between two and nine times. In DNA, the CDR3 is TGTGCCATCAGTGAGCGGATACAGGGGGGGAGCACTGAAGCTTTCTTT. The encoded protein is CAISERIQGGSTEAFF. The V call is TRBV10-3, the J call TRBJ1-1; 8 nucleotides align to TRBD1. Germline CDR1 ENHRY, CDR2 SYGVKD. The CDR3 consists of 16 residues. The V gene end was trimmed by 2 bases and the J gene end by 4 bases; junction bases not matched to a gene: 9.